This TCR beta chain was sequenced during a study of a mutant IDH1 vaccine in newly diagnosed glioma. Study-level background: The sex distribution of treated patients was about 62% male and around 40% female, with a mean age of roughly 40 years. Patients got radiotherapy, temozolomide, or both beforehand, and most got both.

CDR3 size: 13 residues. V was clipped by 4 bases and J by 10 bases, with 14 bases between them. Germline values: CDR1 SGHDT, CDR2 YYEEEE. Specified time point: baseline, week 1 (first vaccination visit). As for treatment: pre-vaccination baseline after standard-of-care therapy. As to this clone: What it binds is not known.

Study outcomes and limitations: It seemed that pseudoprogression was not linked to changes in the top peripheral T cell clonotypes.

Profiling relied on immunoSEQ multiplex PCR, and the TCRdb table lists in-frame clones only, not all of them. The sample consists of 70,000 to 95,000 clones, about 80% of them appearing once. The chain carries TRBV5-6 and TRBJ1-4, with D hard to call. The receptor was derived from a man aged 35 to 55 with glioma. Some clones in this sample may be carry-over from other donors' samples. This sample comprised PBMCs, obtained from a glioma patient treated with radiotherapy, temozolomide or both. The CDR3 DNA sequence: TGTGCCAGCAGCCGTTCGGGCCAAGTAAAACTGTTTTTT. Protein product: CASSRSGQVKLFF. The full variable domain, completed using reference TRBV5-6 and TRBJ1-4, is DAGVTQSPTHLIKTRGQQVTLRCSPKSGHDTVSWYQQALGQGPQFIFQYYEEEERQRGNFPDRFSGHQFPNYSSELNVNALLLGDSALYLCASSRSGQVKLFFGSGTQLSVL.